These 18 T cell receptor beta chains share one sample of origin, sequenced in a study of T cell responses to AZD1222 COVID-19 vaccine. The assay was immunoSEQ multiplex PCR, and TCRdb's table has in-frame clones only and misses some. The sample contains about 120,000 clones, around nine tenths of which appear only once. The sample here was peripheral blood, taken on day 0 of AZD1222 vaccination. These receptors were taken from an adult in good health.

This chain links TRBV9 with TRBJ1-5; a possible D gene is TRBD1 (6 bases). Looked up from germline, CDR1 is SGDLS and CDR2 is YYNGEE. Deletions cut 2 bases from V and 4 bases from J, with 10 bases between. CDR3 length: 14 residues. CDR3: CASSVGGANQPQHF. CDR3 in DNA: TGTGCCAGCAGCGTGGGGGGCGCGAATCAGCCCCAGCATTTT.

The rearrangement links TRBV7-9 to TRBJ1-2, with 8 nucleotides matching TRBD1. CDR3 length: 14 amino acids. The V gene's germline CDR1 is SEHNR and CDR2 FQNEAQ (reference sequence). Losses at the gene ends were 3 bases for V and 8 bases for J; bases not matched to a gene: 8. The DNA for the CDR3 is TGTGCCAGCAGCTTTGGACAGGGCAGAGAGGGCTACACCTTC. Translated, it gives CASSFGQGREGYTF.

In its sample, this clone was seen a few times. The CDR3 is CAWSNGGRNTIYF. For the CDR3, the DNA is TGTGCCTGGAGTAACGGGGGAAGAAACACCATATATTTT. V is TRBV30 and J is TRBJ1-3; tentatively, D is TRBD1 (5 bases). This CDR3 has 13 residues. Germline loops: CDR1 GTSNPN, CDR2 SVGIG (reference sequence). Deletions cut 2 bases from V and 5 bases from J, with 10 bases between.

The chain employs TRBV5-6 and TRBJ2-7, with D maybe TRBD1 (5 bases). The CDR3 covers 15 residues. Germline assignment: CDR1 SGHDT and CDR2 YYEEEE. The V and J ends lost 2 bases and 3 bases respectively, with 15 bases between them. CDR3 nucleotide sequence: TGTGCCAGCAGCTTTAGGGGAAGTGGTATCTACGAGCAGTACTTC. Translated: CASSFRGSGIYEQYF.

This chain connects TRBV2 to TRBJ2-4; 11 nucleotides match TRBD1. Unmatched junction bases numbered 6, after V lost 5 bases and J lost 0 bases. In germline, CDR1 is SNHLY, CDR2 FYNNEI. The CDR3 loop spans 17 amino acids. The CDR3 region has the DNA TGTGCCAGCAGTTGGGACAGGGGGGGACTAGCCAAAAACATTCAGTACTTC. This sequence encodes CASSWDRGGLAKNIQYF.

V is TRBV5-1 and J is TRBJ2-5; D perhaps matches TRBD1 (8 bases). The CDR3 runs 15 residues. V was cut by 0 bases and J by 4 bases, with 13 bases left in between. Germline CDR1 reads SGHRS; CDR2 reads YFSETQ. CDR3 sequence: CASSLAGGGGETQYF. CDR3 coding DNA: TGCGCCAGCAGCTTGGCAGGGGGCGGGGGAGAGACCCAGTACTTC.

The sample holds one count of this clone. The chain recombines TRBV5-1 with TRBJ2-2; D might be TRBD2 (7 bases). The ends were cut back, 0 bases at V and 3 bases at J, with 9 bases in the middle. The germline V gene encodes CDR1 SGHRS and CDR2 YFSETQ. The CDR3 length is 15 residues. CDR3 loop: CASSLVGGDTGELFF. The CDR3 nucleotides read TGCGCCAGCAGCTTGGTAGGGGGGGACACCGGGGAGCTGTTTTTT.

The J gene is TRBJ1-1, the V gene TRBV19; 8 nucleotides line up with TRBD1. The V gene end was trimmed by 6 bases and the J gene end by 5 bases; junction bases not matched to a gene: 5. The germline CDR1 and CDR2 sequences are LNHDA and SQIVND (reference sequence). The CDR3 totals 13 residues. The CDR3 nucleotides read TGTGCCAGTAGGCAGGGGGCGAGGACTGAAGCTTTCTTT. Translation: CASRQGARTEAFF.

The V call is TRBV19, the J call TRBJ1-5; D gene uncertain. The CDR3 sequence is 15 residues long. The V and J ends lost 7 bases and 2 bases respectively, with 15 bases between them. Germline values: CDR1 LNHDA, CDR2 SQIVND (reference sequence). CDR3 sequence (DNA): TGTGCCAGTACCTCGGGCCGCTTGGGCAATCAGCCCCAGCATTTT. This sequence encodes CASTSGRLGNQPQHF.

The chain links TRBV2 to TRBJ1-1; TRBD1 matches 7 bases. This CDR3 comprises 15 residues. Trimming cost V 0 bases and J 1 base; bases outside gene matches: 2. Germline V gives CDR1 SNHLY, CDR2 FYNNEI. In nucleotides, the CDR3 is TGTGCCAGCAGTGAAGCTAGGACAGGGAACACTGAAGCTTTCTTT. It encodes CASSEARTGNTEAFF.

This chain connects TRBV4-1 to TRBJ1-4; D may be TRBD1 (5 bases). The CDR3 contains 14 residues. The V gene's germline CDR1 is MGHRA and CDR2 YSYEKL. V was pared by 0 bases and J by 7 bases, with 9 bases between. The CDR3 sequence: CASSQDQGTEKLFF. CDR3 DNA sequence: TGCGCCAGCAGCCAAGACCAGGGAACTGAAAAACTGTTTTTT.

V and J are TRBV2 and TRBJ2-1; tentative D call: TRBD2 (5 bases). The CDR3 consists of 15 residues. The V and J ends lost 7 bases and 2 bases respectively, with 15 bases between them. Germline V CDR1 and CDR2: SNHLY, FYNNEI. This chain's CDR3 is CASTKNAGTYNEQFF. In DNA form, the CDR3 reads TGTGCCAGCACGAAAAACGCCGGGACCTACAATGAGCAGTTCTTC.

This sequence joins TRBV5-4 and TRBJ2-7; a possible D gene is TRBD2 (6 bases). This CDR3 spans 14 amino acids. Germline V CDR1 and CDR2: SGHNT, YYREEE (reference sequence). Trimming took off 4 bases at V and 3 bases at J, with 14 bases between the two ends. CDR3 residues: CASSPGTRLYEQYF. The CDR3 nucleotides read TGTGCCAGCAGCCCCGGGACTCGCCTCTACGAGCAGTACTTC.

This chain connects TRBV19 to TRBJ2-2; TRBD2 might be the D (5 bases). The CDR3 is 18 residues long. Germline V lookup: CDR1 LNHDA, CDR2 SQIVND (reference sequence). Trimming pared 4 bases from V and 0 bases from J, leaving 18 bases between. DNA of the CDR3: TGTGCCAGTAGTACTGAGAGGCTAGCCCCGACGAACACCGGGGAGCTGTTTTTT. This translates into CASSTERLAPTNTGELFF.

CDR3 bases: TGTGCCAGTAGCCACGGGGACAGGGTCATAGGCTACACCTTC. The encoded protein is CASSHGDRVIGYTF. J is TRBJ1-2 and V is TRBV19; 9 bases agree with TRBD1. CDR3 length equals 14 residues. From germline, CDR1 is LNHDA and CDR2 SQIVND (reference sequence). V trimming: 6 bases; J trimming: 8 bases; junction bases outside the gene matches: 10.

This chain uses TRBV5-4 with TRBJ2-5; D might be TRBD2 (5 bases). CDR3 length: 15 amino acids. The germline gives CDR1 SGHNT, CDR2 YYREEE (reference sequence). Trimming removed 0 bases from V and 3 bases from J, with 12 bases in between. The CDR3 is CASSLDGLVEETQYF. As DNA, the CDR3 is TGTGCCAGCAGCTTGGACGGACTTGTAGAAGAGACCCAGTACTTC. The variable domain in full, with the rest retrieved from reference TRBV5-4 and TRBJ2-5, is ETGVTQSPTHLIKTRGQQVTLRCSSQSGHNTVSWYQQALGQGPQFIFQYYREEENGRGNFPPRFSGLQFPNYSSELNVNALELDDSALYLCASSLDGLVEETQYFGPGTRLLVL.

The chain links TRBV5-1 to TRBJ2-1; D is undetermined. From germline, CDR1 is SGHRS and CDR2 YFSETQ. The CDR3 is 15 residues long. V lost 0 bases, J lost 4 bases, and 11 bases lay in between. In DNA form, the CDR3 reads TGCGCCAGCAGCTTGGAAGGCGCCCAGTACAATGAGCAGTTCTTC. It codes for CASSLEGAQYNEQFF.

The rearrangement links TRBV7-2 to TRBJ1-2; 8 bases fit TRBD1. Germline assignment: CDR1 SGHTA and CDR2 FQGNSA. The ends lost 4 bases at V and 2 bases at J; junction bases unmatched: 6. The CDR3 consists of 15 residues. The chain's CDR3 is CASSYRDRPNYGYTF. CDR3 bases: TGTGCCAGCAGCTACCGGGACAGGCCCAACTATGGCTACACCTTC.